These 31 T cell receptor beta chains came from one sample sequenced in a study of vaccination and CD4 T cells after COVID-19. Cultured CD4+ T-cell DNA underwent Oncomine TCR Beta short-read sequencing. One entry per CDR3 protein, called by TCRdb with MiXCR from the PCR reads. This table holds roughly 6,600 distinct CDR3 sequences, 51% found once. Regarding treatment: approximately 11-day PBMC culture with coronavirus spike peptide pools or control peptides (ViraFEST assay). Harvesting of the unexposed donor's CD4+ T cells predated the COVID-19 pandemic (2011-2018). Their recognized antigens are unknown. The sequencing input was CD4+ T cells from blood, cultured in vitro. Receptors were obtained from a human donor in good health.

The J gene is TRBJ2-4, the V gene TRBV6-5; 16 positions agree with TRBD2. The CDR3 has 17 residues. The ends lost 2 bases at V and 7 bases at J; junction bases unmatched: 5. In germline, CDR1 is MNHEY, CDR2 SVGAGI. CDR3 bases: TGTGCCAGCAGTTACACCGGGACTAGCGGGGGGGGCAACATTCAGTACTTC. It is translated as CASSYTGTSGGGNIQYF.

The rearrangement uses TRBV7-2 and TRBJ2-1, with D perhaps being TRBD1 or TRBD2 (5 bases each). With 0 bases removed from V and 0 bases from J, the gap between germline ends came to 9 bases. Germline CDR1 is SGHTA and CDR2 is FQGNSA. The CDR3 is made up of 16 amino acids. The CDR3 reads CASSLAGTSSYNEQFF. CDR3 bases: TGTGCCAGCAGCTTAGCCGGGACCAGCTCCTACAATGAGCAGTTCTTC.

V is TRBV5-4 and J is TRBJ1-2; D is ambiguous. Germline V CDR1 and CDR2: SGHNT, YYREEE (reference sequence). Trimming left V 1 base short and J 5 bases short, with 9 bases between. The CDR3 spans 13 residues. The CDR3 sequence is CASSLIPFYGYTF. In DNA, the CDR3 is TGTGCCAGCAGCTTGATCCCCTTTTATGGCTACACCTTC.

The chain is built from TRBV6-1 and TRBJ2-3, with D uncertain. The CDR3 length is 15 residues. V lost 6 bases and J 6 bases, leaving 19 bases between the germline ends. Per germline, CDR1 MNHNS and CDR2 SASEGT. In DNA, the CDR3 is TGTGCCAGCAGAGGCCCTTCGACCCTGGGGGATACGCAGTATTTT. Its protein is CASRGPSTLGDTQYF.

The CDR3 here is CASRGWGQGSNSPLHF. The CDR3 DNA is TGTGCCAGCAGGGGGTGGGGACAGGGGAGTAATTCACCCCTCCACTTT. This sequence joins TRBV6-1 and TRBJ1-6; 10 bases agree with TRBD1. Losses at the gene ends were 6 bases for V and 6 bases for J; bases not matched to a gene: 8. From germline, CDR1 is MNHNS and CDR2 SASEGT. The CDR3 sequence is 16 residues long.

The chain links TRBV12-3 or TRBV12-4 to TRBJ1-6; D is unresolved. There are 13 residues in the CDR3. Trimming cost V 0 bases and J 7 bases, with 4 bases left between them. The CDR3 here is CASSLAANSPLHF. The CDR3, as DNA: TGTGCCAGCAGTTTAGCGGCGAATTCACCCCTCCACTTT.

The rearrangement links TRBV6-2 or TRBV6-3 to TRBJ2-5; 10 positions agree with TRBD2. Germline assignment: CDR1 MNHEY and CDR2 SVGEGT. Losses at the gene ends were 6 bases for V and 4 bases for J; bases not matched to a gene: 8. CDR3 length: 15 residues. The CDR3 protein is CASRPSGGARETQYF. CDR3 sequence (DNA): TGTGCCAGCAGACCGAGCGGGGGGGCTCGAGAGACCCAGTACTTC.

The sample holds one count of this clonotype. This chain joins TRBV19 and TRBJ2-3, with a possible D match to TRBD1 (5 bases). CDR3 length: 14 residues. Per the germline V gene, CDR1 is LNHDA and CDR2 is SQIVND (reference sequence). V dropped 4 bases and J dropped 4 bases, with 12 bases sitting between them. The CDR3 DNA reads as TGTGCCAGTAGTACTTTCAGGGCCGCAGATACGCAGTATTTT. Encoded protein: CASSTFRAADTQYF.

This clonotype was seen a few times. This chain joins TRBV20-1 and TRBJ1-2; 8 bases agree with TRBD1. J was trimmed by 3 bases and V by 4 bases; bases with no gene match: 4. Germline CDR1 and CDR2: DFQATT and SNEGSKA (reference sequence). CDR3 length: 13 residues. The CDR3 bases are TGCAGTGCTACTTACAGGGGGTACTATGGCTACACCTTC. This codes for CSATYRGYYGYTF.

This clonotype showed up just a few times. CDR3 DNA sequence: TGTGCCAGCAGCTTAGAAGGAGGGGTTACCGGGACAGGACTAAGGGGCTACACCTTC. Amino acids: CASSLEGGVTGTGLRGYTF. This chain links TRBV7-8 with TRBJ1-2; 8 bases are a match to TRBD1. Germline CDR1 is SGHVS and CDR2 is FQNEAQ. The CDR3 is 19 residues long. The V and J ends lost 1 base and 8 bases, in that order; junction bases with no gene match: 21. The full variable domain, with the rest looked up from reference TRBV7-8 and TRBJ1-2, is GAGVSQSPRYKVAKRGQDVALRCDPISGHVSLFWYQQALGQGPEFLTYFQNEAQLDKSGLPSDRFFAERPEGSVSTLKIQRTQQEDSAVYLCASSLEGGVTGTGLRGYTFGSGTRLTVV.

Notes on this clonotype: Compared with germline, one end of the junction differs, possibly owing to a read error. The chain couples TRBV5-6 to TRBJ1-1; D remains unclear. Per the germline V gene, CDR1 is SGHDT and CDR2 is YYEEEE. The CDR3 runs to 15 residues. This chain's CDR3 is CASTYSPTLNTEAFF. DNA for the CDR3: TGTGCCAGCACCTATAGTCCGACTTTGAACACTGAGGCTTTCTTT.

The CDR3: CASRGESTFF. The DNA of the CDR3 is TGTGCCAGCCGTGGAGAATCGACTTTCTTT. The chain combines TRBV18 with TRBJ1-1, with D unclear. The length of the CDR3 is 10 residues. Trimming left V 8 bases short and J 12 bases short, with 13 bases between. CDR1 and CDR2 from the germline V gene are KGHSH and LQKENI.

V and J are TRBV7-9 and TRBJ2-3; possibly TRBD2 for D (6 bases). V was clipped by 1 base and J by 5 bases, with 7 bases between them. Germline V gene sequence: CDR1 SEHNR, CDR2 FQNEAQ (reference sequence). The CDR3 extends over 13 amino acids. Written as DNA, the CDR3 is TGTGCCAGCAGCTTAGACGGGGGAGATACGCAGTATTTT. It yields the protein CASSLDGGDTQYF.

This chain uses TRBV12-3 or TRBV12-4 with TRBJ2-3; 7 bases line up with TRBD2. V shed 10 bases, J shed 5 bases, and the junction held 12 bases outside the gene matches. This CDR3 contains 14 residues. Here the CDR3 reads CATSSGNSGDTQYF. For the CDR3, the DNA is TGTGCCACCTCAAGCGGGAATAGTGGAGATACGCAGTATTTT.

This clonotype was detected only a few times. V and J are TRBV7-9 and TRBJ1-2; perhaps TRBD1 as D (5 bases). The CDR3 is 14 amino acids. CDR1 is SEHNR and CDR2 is FQNEAQ in the germline V gene (reference sequence). The V end lost 0 bases, the J end lost 7 bases, and 12 bases lay between the germline ends. The CDR3 DNA follows: TGTGCCAGCAGCTTAGCGACAGATATAGGTGGCTACACCTTC. It encodes CASSLATDIGGYTF.

V usage is TRBV6-2 or TRBV6-3 and J usage is TRBJ1-2; no clear D. The germline gives CDR1 MNHEY, CDR2 SVGEGT. Deletions cut 6 bases from V and 4 bases from J, with 12 bases between. CDR3 size: 13 residues. The CDR3 bases are TGTGCCAGCAGCCTCCTTTCGACCTATGGCTACACCTTC. Protein sequence: CASSLLSTYGYTF.

Only a few counts were recorded for this clonotype. The chain carries TRBV6-1 and TRBJ1-2; 9 nucleotides line up with TRBD1. Germline values: CDR1 MNHNS, CDR2 SASEGT. The CDR3 loop spans 14 amino acids. Trimming cost V 4 bases and J 8 bases; bases outside gene matches: 8. CDR3 nucleotide sequence: TGTGCCAGCAGTGGGGGACAGGGTGGATTCGGCTACACCTTC. Translated: CASSGGQGGFGYTF.

V and J are TRBV10-2 and TRBJ1-1; TRBD1 is a possible D gene (5 bases). Deletions cut 6 bases from V and 10 bases from J, with 15 bases between. CDR3 length equals 12 residues. In germline, CDR1 is WSHSY, CDR2 SAAADI. Here the CDR3 reads CASRPRAGGAFF. The CDR3 DNA follows: TGCGCCAGCAGGCCAAGGGCCGGGGGAGCTTTCTTT.

This clonotype has just a few counts. V gene TRBV19 combines with J gene TRBJ1-5; 7 bases fit TRBD1. The CDR3 totals 15 residues. J lost 6 bases, V lost 4 bases, and 9 bases had no gene match. Per germline, CDR1 LNHDA and CDR2 SQIVND (reference sequence). This CDR3 is CASSTRGEGVQPQHF. Here the CDR3 DNA reads TGTGCCAGTAGTACCAGGGGGGAAGGGGTTCAGCCCCAGCATTTT.

This clonotype was counted a few times. The V call is TRBV20-1, the J call TRBJ2-5; TRBD1 aligns across 8 bases. This CDR3 has 15 amino acids. Trimming took 5 bases from V and 0 from J; bases not matched to a gene: 8. Germline CDR1 DFQATT, CDR2 SNEGSKA (reference sequence). CDR3 loop: CSAPKGTGNQETQYF. The CDR3 DNA reads TGCAGTGCTCCGAAGGGGACAGGTAACCAAGAGACCCAGTACTTC.

The chain's CDR3 is CASSGRTGDAYTF. CDR3 sequence (DNA): TGTGCCAGCAGCGGCCGGACAGGGGATGCCTACACCTTC. This sequence joins TRBV5-4 and TRBJ1-2, with 9 bases matching TRBD1. CDR1 and CDR2 (germline): SGHNT, YYREEE (reference sequence). This CDR3 comprises 13 residues. J lost 10 bases, V lost 4 bases, and 8 bases had no gene match.

The V gene is TRBV7-8, the J gene TRBJ1-1, with 10 positions matching TRBD1. This CDR3 spans 16 amino acids. Germline CDR1 SGHVS, CDR2 FQNEAQ. The V and J ends lost 5 bases and 0 bases, in that order; junction bases with no gene match: 6. CDR3 residues: CASSRRTGGVNTEAFF. The CDR3 DNA follows: TGTGCCAGCAGCCGCCGGACAGGGGGGGTGAACACTGAAGCTTTCTTT.

The V and J genes are TRBV7-2 and TRBJ2-7; 10 bases agree with TRBD2. Germline assignment: CDR1 SGHTA and CDR2 FQGNSA. V lost 2 bases to trimming and J lost 2 bases; unmatched junction nucleotides: 3. There are 15 residues in the CDR3. CDR3 coding DNA: TGTGCCAGCAGCTTAAAAAGCGGGGGGGCCTACGAGCAGTACTTC. This sequence encodes CASSLKSGGAYEQYF.

The V call is TRBV7-9, the J call TRBJ1-1; a possible D gene is TRBD1 (5 bases). CDR1 and CDR2 (germline): SEHNR, FQNEAQ (reference sequence). The V end lost 5 bases, the J end lost 1 base, and 17 bases lay between the germline ends. The CDR3 runs 16 residues. The chain's CDR3 is CASSQLGGGGNTEAFF. CDR3 sequence (DNA): TGTGCCAGCAGCCAACTTGGTGGGGGGGGGAACACTGAAGCTTTCTTT. Together with reference TRBV7-9 and TRBJ1-1, the CDR3 gives the full variable domain: DTGVSQNPRHKITKRGQNVTFRCDPISEHNRLYWYRQTLGQGPEFLTYFQNEAQLEKSRLLSDRFSAERPKGSFSTLEIQRTEQGDSAMYLCASSQLGGGGNTEAFFGQGTRLTVV.

CDR3 residues: CASSLRPTGHTEAFF. The CDR3 nucleotides are TGTGCCAGCAGCTTAAGACCTACAGGCCACACTGAAGCTTTCTTT. The chain employs TRBV7-9 and TRBJ1-1; weak D call: TRBD1 (5 bases). Germline CDR1 SEHNR, CDR2 FQNEAQ (reference sequence). V was cut by 2 bases and J by 3 bases, with 13 bases left in between. This CDR3 region has 15 residues.

J is TRBJ1-1 and V is TRBV10-2; 8 bases line up with TRBD1. From germline, CDR1 is WSHSY and CDR2 SAAADI. The V and J ends lost 6 bases and 0 bases, in that order; junction bases with no gene match: 3. The CDR3 totals 14 residues. CDR3 bases: TGCGCCAGCAGGATACAGGGGGTGAACACTGAAGCTTTCTTT. It translates to CASRIQGVNTEAFF.

The gene calls are TRBV11-2 and TRBJ2-2, with 8 bases fitting TRBD1. CDR1 and CDR2 (germline): SGHAT, FQNNGV. CDR3 length: 14 amino acids. Trimming removed 2 bases from V and 9 bases from J; junction bases left unmatched: 5. The CDR3 loop is CASSLLQGARELFF. CDR3 coding DNA: TGTGCCAGCAGCTTACTCCAGGGGGCCCGGGAGCTGTTTTTT.

The DNA of the CDR3 is TGCAGTGCTGCCCGATTTCAAGGTGTCGGTAGCTCCTACAATGAGCAGTTCTTC. This encodes CSAARFQGVGSSYNEQFF. This chain joins TRBV20-1 and TRBJ2-1; D unresolved. This CDR3 region has 18 residues. With 5 bases removed from V and 0 bases from J, the gap between germline ends came to 23 bases. Germline V gene data show CDR1 as DFQATT and CDR2 as SNEGSKA (reference sequence).

The chain employs TRBV12-3 or TRBV12-4 and TRBJ1-2; D is uncertain. Trimming removed 5 bases from V and 5 bases from J, with 9 bases in between. The CDR3 totals 12 residues. CDR3 region: CASSLRAYGYTF. The DNA for the CDR3 is TGTGCCAGCAGTCTGCGCGCTTATGGCTACACCTTC.

This chain joins TRBV18 and TRBJ2-5; D perhaps matches TRBD2 (6 bases). Germline CDR1 reads KGHSH; CDR2 reads LQKENI. The CDR3 has 14 residues. Trimming took 2 bases from V and 3 from J, leaving 10 bases between them. This CDR3 is CASSPGGVKETQYF. As DNA, the CDR3 is TGTGCCAGCTCACCAGGCGGGGTAAAAGAGACCCAGTACTTC.

This clonotype has a handful of counts. This chain joins TRBV10-3 and TRBJ2-5, with TRBD1 matching 7 bases. The germline gives CDR1 ENHRY, CDR2 SYGVKD. V lost 6 bases to trimming and J lost 1 base; unmatched junction nucleotides: 2. This CDR3 has 13 residues. CDR3 region: CAIRDRFQETQYF. The DNA for the CDR3 is TGTGCCATCAGGGACAGGTTCCAAGAGACCCAGTACTTC.